The T cell receptor beta chain described here comes from a study of shared T cell receptors in the human thymus (dated by TCRdb to the early 2020s). Describing the broader study: The study examined how self-reactive, shared T-cell receptor alpha chains are generated in the human thymus.

This clone has more than one count but fewer than ten. Its cognate antigen has yet to be identified. No much larger clone exists at a distance of one base, and base qualities are not known. CDR1 and CDR2 were assigned from the germline V gene as MDHEN and SYDVKM. Trimming removed 6 bases from V and 3 bases from J, leaving 11 bases between the germline ends. The CDR3 spans 14 residues, from the cysteine through the phenylalanine. Only CDR3 DNA is held: 42 bases, read in frame from base 1. Library prep was done by the immunoSEQ multiplex PCR assay. Sourced from immuneACCESS, this table was stored by TCRdb with only in-frame sequences that have V and J called. A share of the clones is absent; for the studies checked, an unresolved V gene accounts for under half, and the remainder has no known explanation. Recorded for this sample are 700,000 or so clones; 70% to 90% of them occurred a single time. 0.008% to 0.011% of the sample belongs to the ten largest clones.

The same sample was also used in a study of human thymus T cells. That second publication adds: Donors were immunologically healthy infants undergoing open corrective cardiac surgery for congenital heart defects in Finland. Thymus tissue was obtained as surgical resects removed during corrective cardiac surgery. V and J gene segment usage appeared biased in both thymic and peripheral blood repertoires. The related research found that thymic TCR repertoires overlapped highly between unrelated individuals. The study used roughly 8 infant thymus samples plus four related peripheral blood samples to characterize TCR alpha and beta repertoires. Donor ages ranged from roughly 7 to 250 days, and the cohort comprised five or six male and two female infants. Thymocytes were released mechanically from tissue and stored at -70 °C as pellets of about 9-32 million cells. A QIAsymphony instrument was used to extract genomic DNA from frozen cell pellets. The immunoSEQ multiplex PCR assay was used to amplify the TCRB and TCRAD loci from a standardized amount of quality-controlled genomic DNA. Amplicons spanned the V(D)J region at a length sufficient to cover the CDR3 and identify V and J genes. The amplicons were sequenced on an Illumina platform via the commercial immunoSEQ service. Primer bias and sequencing errors were corrected using previously described methods, and TCRAD and TCRB definitions followed the IMGT database. The repertoires were analysed using immunoSEQ Analyzer 3.0 and VDJTools for basic statistics, V/J segment usage, diversity estimates, rarefaction and pairwise overlap. Diversity was estimated using the Chao1, ChaoE, Efron-Thisted, Shannon and inverse Simpson indices, and was also estimated on datasets down-sampled to the size of the smallest sample. Repertoire overlap used strict matching of CDR3 nucleotide sequence, V gene and J gene, with Jaccard-based multidimensional scaling clustering. Thymus samples yielded on average roughly 800,000 unique TCRB clonotypes, compared with roughly 80,000 from blood samples.

This TCR was sampled from a girl in the first two years of life with a congenital heart defect. Donor details come from another sample of the same person, matched by shared clones. Sequencing was carried out using thymocytes. The rearranged chain carries TRBV28 and TRBJ2-2, and the D gene may be TRBD2, 7 bases matching. The CDR3 protein is CASRGGDHTGELFF. The bases read TGTGCCAGCAGAGGGGGGGACCACACCGGGGAGCTGTTTTTT.